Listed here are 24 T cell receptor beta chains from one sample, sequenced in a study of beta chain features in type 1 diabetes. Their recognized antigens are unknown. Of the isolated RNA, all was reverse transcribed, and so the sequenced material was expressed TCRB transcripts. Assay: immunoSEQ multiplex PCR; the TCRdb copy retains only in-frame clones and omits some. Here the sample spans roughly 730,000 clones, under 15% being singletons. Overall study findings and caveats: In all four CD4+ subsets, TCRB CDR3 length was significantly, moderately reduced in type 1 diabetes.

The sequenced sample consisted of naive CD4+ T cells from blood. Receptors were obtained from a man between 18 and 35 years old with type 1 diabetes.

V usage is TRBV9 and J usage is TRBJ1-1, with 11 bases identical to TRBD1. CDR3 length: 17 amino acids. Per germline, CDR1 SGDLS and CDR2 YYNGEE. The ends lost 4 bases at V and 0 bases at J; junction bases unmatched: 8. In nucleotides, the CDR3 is TGTGCCAGCAGCCCCGGGACAGGGGGGATTGTGAACACTGAAGCTTTCTTT. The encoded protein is CASSPGTGGIVNTEAFF. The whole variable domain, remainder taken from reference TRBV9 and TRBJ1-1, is DSGVTQTPKHLITATGQRVTLRCSPRSGDLSVYWYQQSLDQGLQFLIQYYNGEERAKGNILERFSAQQFPDLHSELNLSSLELGDSALYFCASSPGTGGIVNTEAFFGQGTRLTVV.

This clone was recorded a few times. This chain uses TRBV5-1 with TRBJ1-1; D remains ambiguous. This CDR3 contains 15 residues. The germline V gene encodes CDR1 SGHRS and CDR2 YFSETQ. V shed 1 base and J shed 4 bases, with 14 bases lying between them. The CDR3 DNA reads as TGCGCCAGCAGCTTGAGCGGGCAGAGTAGCACTGAAGCTTTCTTT. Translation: CASSLSGQSSTEAFF.

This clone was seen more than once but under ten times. The CDR3 DNA follows: TGTGCCACCAGCATCCCGTCAGGGCCCCAAGAGACCCAGTACTTC. It encodes CATSIPSGPQETQYF. This chain joins TRBV15 and TRBJ2-5, with D possibly matching TRBD1 (5 bases). CDR3 length: 15 amino acids. The germline V gene has CDR1 LNHNV and CDR2 YYDKDF (reference sequence). Trimming left V 4 bases short and J 1 base short, with 13 bases between.

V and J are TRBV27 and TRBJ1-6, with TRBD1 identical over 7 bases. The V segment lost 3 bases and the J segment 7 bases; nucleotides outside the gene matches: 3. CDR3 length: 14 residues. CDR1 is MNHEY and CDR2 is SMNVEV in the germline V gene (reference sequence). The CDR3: CASSLDRRNSPLHF. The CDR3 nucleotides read TGTGCCAGCAGTTTGGACAGGAGGAATTCACCCCTCCACTTT.

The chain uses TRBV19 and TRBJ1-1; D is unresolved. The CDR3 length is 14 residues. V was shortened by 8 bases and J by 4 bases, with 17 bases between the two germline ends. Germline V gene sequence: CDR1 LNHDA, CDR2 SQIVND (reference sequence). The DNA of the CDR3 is TGTGCCAGTCGTGATGGACTGGCTGGCACTGAAGCTTTCTTT. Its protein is CASRDGLAGTEAFF.

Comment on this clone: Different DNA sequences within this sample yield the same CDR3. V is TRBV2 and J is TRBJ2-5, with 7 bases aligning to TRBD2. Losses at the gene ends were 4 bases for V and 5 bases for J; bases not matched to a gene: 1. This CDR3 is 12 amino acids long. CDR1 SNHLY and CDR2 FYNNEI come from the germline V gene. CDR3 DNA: TGTGCCAGCAGTGTGGGGGGGGAGACCCAGTACTTC. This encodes CASSVGGETQYF. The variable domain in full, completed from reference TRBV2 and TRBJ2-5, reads EPEVTQTPSHQVTQMGQEVILRCVPISNHLYFYWYRQILGQKVEFLVSFYNNEISEKSEIFDDQFSVERPDGSNFTLKIRSTKLEDSAMYFCASSVGGETQYFGPGTRLLVL.

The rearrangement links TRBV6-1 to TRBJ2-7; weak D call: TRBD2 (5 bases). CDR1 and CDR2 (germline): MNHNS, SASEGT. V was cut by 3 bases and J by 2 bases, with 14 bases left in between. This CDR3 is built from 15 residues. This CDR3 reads CASSDPTKSAYEQYF. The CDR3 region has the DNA TGTGCCAGCAGTGACCCGACTAAGTCGGCCTACGAGCAGTACTTC.

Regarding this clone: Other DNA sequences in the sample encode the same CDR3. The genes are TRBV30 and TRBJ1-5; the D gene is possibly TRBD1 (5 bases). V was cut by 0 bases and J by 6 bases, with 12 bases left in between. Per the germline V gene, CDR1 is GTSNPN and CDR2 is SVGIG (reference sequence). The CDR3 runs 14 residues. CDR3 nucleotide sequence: TGTGCCTGGAGTGTACCCGGGGGGGGTCAGCCCCAGCATTTT. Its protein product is CAWSVPGGGQPQHF.

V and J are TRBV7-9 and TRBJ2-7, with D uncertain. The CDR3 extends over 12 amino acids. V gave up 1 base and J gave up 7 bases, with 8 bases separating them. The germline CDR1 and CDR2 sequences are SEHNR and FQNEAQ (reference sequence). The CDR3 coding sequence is TGTGCCAGCAGCTTAGTCGCGCAGGAGCAGTACTTC. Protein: CASSLVAQEQYF.

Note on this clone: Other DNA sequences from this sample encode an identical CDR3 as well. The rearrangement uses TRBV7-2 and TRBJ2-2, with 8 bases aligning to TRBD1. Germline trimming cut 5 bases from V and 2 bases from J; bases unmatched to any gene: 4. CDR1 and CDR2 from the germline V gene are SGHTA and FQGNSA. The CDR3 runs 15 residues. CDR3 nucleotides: TGTGCCAGCAGCCTAGGACAGGGTAACACCGGGGAGCTGTTTTTT. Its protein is CASSLGQGNTGELFF.

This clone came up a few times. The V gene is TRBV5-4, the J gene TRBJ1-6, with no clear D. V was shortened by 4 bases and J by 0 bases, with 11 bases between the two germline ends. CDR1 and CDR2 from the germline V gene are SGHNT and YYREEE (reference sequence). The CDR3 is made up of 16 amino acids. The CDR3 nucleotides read TGTGCCAGCAGCCCCGGCAGGAGCTCCTATAATTCACCCCTCCACTTT. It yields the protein CASSPGRSSYNSPLHF.

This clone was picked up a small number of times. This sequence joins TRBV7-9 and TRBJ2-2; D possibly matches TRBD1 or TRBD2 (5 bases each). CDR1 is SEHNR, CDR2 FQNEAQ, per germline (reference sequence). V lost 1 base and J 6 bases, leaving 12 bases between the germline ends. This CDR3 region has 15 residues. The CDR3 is CASSLVRGWSGELFF. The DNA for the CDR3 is TGTGCCAGCAGCTTAGTCCGGGGCTGGTCCGGGGAGCTGTTTTTT.

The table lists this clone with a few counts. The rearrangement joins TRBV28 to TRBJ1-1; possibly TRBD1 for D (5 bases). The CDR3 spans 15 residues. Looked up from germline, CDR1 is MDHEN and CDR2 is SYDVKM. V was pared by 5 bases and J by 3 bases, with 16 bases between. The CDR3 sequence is CASSPPGPRDTEAFF. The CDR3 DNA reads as TGTGCCAGCAGTCCTCCGGGGCCGCGGGACACTGAAGCTTTCTTT.

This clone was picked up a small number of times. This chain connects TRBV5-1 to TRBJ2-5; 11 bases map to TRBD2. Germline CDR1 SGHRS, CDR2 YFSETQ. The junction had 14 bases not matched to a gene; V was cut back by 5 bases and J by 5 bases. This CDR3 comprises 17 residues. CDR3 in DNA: TGCGCCAGCAGTCTCCTAGCGGGGGGCCCGCTAGGGGAGACCCAGTACTTC. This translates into CASSLLAGGPLGETQYF.

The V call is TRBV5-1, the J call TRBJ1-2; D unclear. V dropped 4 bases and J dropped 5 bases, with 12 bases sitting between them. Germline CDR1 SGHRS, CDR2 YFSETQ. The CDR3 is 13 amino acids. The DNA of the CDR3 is TGCGCCAGCAGCCCCGCGGAAGGGTATGGCTACACCTTC. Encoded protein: CASSPAEGYGYTF.

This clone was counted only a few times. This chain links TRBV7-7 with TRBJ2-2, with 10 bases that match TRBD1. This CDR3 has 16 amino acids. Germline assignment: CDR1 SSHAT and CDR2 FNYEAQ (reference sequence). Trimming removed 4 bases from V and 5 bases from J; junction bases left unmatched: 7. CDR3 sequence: CASSSWGQGNTGELFF. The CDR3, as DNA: TGTGCCAGCAGCTCGTGGGGACAGGGGAATACCGGGGAGCTGTTTTTT.

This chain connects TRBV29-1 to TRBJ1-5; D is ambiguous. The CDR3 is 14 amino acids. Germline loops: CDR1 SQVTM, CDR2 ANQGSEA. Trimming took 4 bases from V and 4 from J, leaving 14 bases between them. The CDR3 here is CSVGDFGPNQPQHF. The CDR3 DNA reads TGCAGCGTTGGGGATTTCGGGCCGAATCAGCCCCAGCATTTT.

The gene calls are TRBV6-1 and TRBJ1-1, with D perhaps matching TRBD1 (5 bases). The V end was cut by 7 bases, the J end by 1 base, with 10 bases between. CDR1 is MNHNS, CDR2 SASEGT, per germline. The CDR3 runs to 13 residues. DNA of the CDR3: TGTGCCAGCAACTCCAGGGCGAACACTGAAGCTTTCTTT. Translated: CASNSRANTEAFF.

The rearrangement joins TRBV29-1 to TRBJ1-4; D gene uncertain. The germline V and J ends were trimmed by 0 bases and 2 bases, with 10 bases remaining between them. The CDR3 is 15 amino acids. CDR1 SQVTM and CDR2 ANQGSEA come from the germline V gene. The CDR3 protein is CSVEDPWQTNEKLFF. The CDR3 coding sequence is TGCAGCGTTGAAGATCCTTGGCAGACTAATGAAAAACTGTTTTTT.

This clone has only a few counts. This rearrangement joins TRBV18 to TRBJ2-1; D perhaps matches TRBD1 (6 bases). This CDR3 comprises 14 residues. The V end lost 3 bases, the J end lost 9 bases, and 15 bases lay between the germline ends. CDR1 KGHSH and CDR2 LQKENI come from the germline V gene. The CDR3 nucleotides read TGTGCCAGCTCACCTCTAGGGGGTTTTGGTGAGCAGTTCTTC. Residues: CASSPLGGFGEQFF.

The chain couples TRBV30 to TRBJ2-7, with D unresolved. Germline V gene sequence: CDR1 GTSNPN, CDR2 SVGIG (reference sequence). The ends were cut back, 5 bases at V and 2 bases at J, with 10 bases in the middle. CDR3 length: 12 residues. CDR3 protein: CAWRTAAYEQYF. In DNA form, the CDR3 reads TGTGCCTGGCGGACGGCGGCCTACGAGCAGTACTTC.

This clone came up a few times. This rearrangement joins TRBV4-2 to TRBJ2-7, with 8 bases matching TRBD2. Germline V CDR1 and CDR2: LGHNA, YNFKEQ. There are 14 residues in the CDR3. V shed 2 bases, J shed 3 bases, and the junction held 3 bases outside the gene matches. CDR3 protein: CASSQNSGDYEQYF. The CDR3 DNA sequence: TGTGCCAGCAGCCAAAATAGCGGGGACTACGAGCAGTACTTC.

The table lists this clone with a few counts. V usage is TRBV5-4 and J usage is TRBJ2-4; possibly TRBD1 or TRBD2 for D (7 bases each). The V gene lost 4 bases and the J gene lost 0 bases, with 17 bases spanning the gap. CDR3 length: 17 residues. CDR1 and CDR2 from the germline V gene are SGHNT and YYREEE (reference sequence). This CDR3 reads CASSPSGGDLAKNIQYF. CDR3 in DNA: TGTGCCAGCAGCCCCTCAGGGGGGGACCTAGCCAAAAACATTCAGTACTTC. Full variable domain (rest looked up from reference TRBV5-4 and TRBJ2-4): ETGVTQSPTHLIKTRGQQVTLRCSSQSGHNTVSWYQQALGQGPQFIFQYYREEENGRGNFPPRFSGLQFPNYSSELNVNALELDDSALYLCASSPSGGDLAKNIQYFGAGTRLSVL.

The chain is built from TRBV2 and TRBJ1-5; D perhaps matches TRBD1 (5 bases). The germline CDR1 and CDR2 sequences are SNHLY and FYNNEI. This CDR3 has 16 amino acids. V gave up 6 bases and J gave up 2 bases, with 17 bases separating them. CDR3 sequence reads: CASRPLLQDGNQPQHF. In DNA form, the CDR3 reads TGTGCCAGCAGGCCCCTCCTACAGGATGGCAATCAGCCCCAGCATTTT. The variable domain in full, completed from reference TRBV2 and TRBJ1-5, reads EPEVTQTPSHQVTQMGQEVILRCVPISNHLYFYWYRQILGQKVEFLVSFYNNEISEKSEIFDDQFSVERPDGSNFTLKIRSTKLEDSAMYFCASRPLLQDGNQPQHFGDGTRLSIL.